Following are 16 T cell receptor beta chains from one sample sequenced in a study of regulatory T cells in long-lasting Graves disease. Researchers made TCR beta libraries by using iRepertoire HTBI primers and running Arm-PCR on CDR3 regions. TCRdb re-derived calls from the multiplex PCR reads in MiXCR, one entry per CDR3 protein. The profile shows roughly 510,000 distinct CDR3 sequences, approximately 16% of them singletons. Time point: newly diagnosed GD, antithyroid drugs for less than 3 months. RNA extracted from PBMCs served as the sequencing template. The sample also formed part of further work on T cells in Graves' hyperthyroidism and ophthalmopathy.

Source: peripheral blood mononuclear cells (PBMCs), taken at new diagnosis, from a patient treated with antithyroid drugs. The receptor source for this set is a young man with Graves disease.

This clonotype has at least ten counts. The CDR3, as DNA: TGTGCCACCCGGAAGGCCCTAGAAGATACGCAGTATTTT. Translation gives CATRKALEDTQYF. The V call is TRBV11-2, the J call TRBJ2-3; D ambiguous. Trimming removed 10 bases from V and 5 bases from J, with 16 bases in between. CDR1 is SGHAT, CDR2 FQNNGV, per germline. The CDR3 is 13 amino acids.

In its sample, this clonotype was seen a few times. This rearrangement joins TRBV5-4 to TRBJ2-5; the match to TRBD2 covers 13 bases. V was pared by 4 bases and J by 4 bases, with 7 bases of the junction left unmatched. Germline CDR1 SGHNT, CDR2 YYREEE (reference sequence). This CDR3 spans 16 amino acids. The CDR3 DNA follows: TGTGCCAGCAGCAAAGGACTAGCGGGAGCATCAGAGACCCAGTACTTC. This sequence encodes CASSKGLAGASETQYF.

The sample holds a few counts of this clonotype. The genes are TRBV20-1 and TRBJ1-1; no reliable D call. Per germline, CDR1 DFQATT and CDR2 SNEGSKA (reference sequence). This CDR3 comprises 16 residues. V dropped 1 base and J dropped 3 bases, with 18 bases sitting between them. CDR3 in amino acids: CSARGQEKIADTEAFF. The CDR3 nucleotides read TGCAGTGCTAGAGGGCAGGAGAAAATCGCGGACACTGAAGCTTTCTTT.

The sample holds a few counts of this clonotype. The J gene is TRBJ2-3, the V gene TRBV3-1; TRBD1 agrees at 7 bases. Trimming cost V 3 bases and J 2 bases; bases outside gene matches: 5. This CDR3 spans 15 amino acids. CDR1 LGHDT and CDR2 YNNKEL come from the germline V gene (reference sequence). The CDR3 region is CASSQWTGLTDTQYF. DNA of the CDR3: TGTGCCAGCAGCCAGTGGACAGGACTCACAGATACGCAGTATTTT.

This sequence joins TRBV7-3 and TRBJ1-1; 7 positions match TRBD1. CDR1 is SGHTA, CDR2 FQGTGA, per germline. The CDR3 totals 14 residues. V lost 5 bases to trimming and J lost 4 bases; unmatched junction nucleotides: 7. The CDR3 protein is CASSPNRGFTEAFF. CDR3 bases: TGTGCCAGCAGCCCAAACAGGGGTTTCACTGAAGCTTTCTTT.

This clonotype was detected many times. The rearrangement joins TRBV10-3 to TRBJ2-7; the match to TRBD2 covers 8 bases. The CDR3 totals 16 residues. The V and J ends lost 3 bases and 2 bases, in that order; junction bases with no gene match: 9. CDR1 ENHRY and CDR2 SYGVKD come from the germline V gene. CDR3 bases: TGTGCCATCAGTGATCCTGAGCGGGAGAGGGCCTACGAGCAGTACTTC. It yields the protein CAISDPERERAYEQYF.

The CDR3 protein is CASSLLGLHEQYF. DNA of the CDR3: TGTGCCAGCAGCTTGTTGGGGTTACACGAGCAGTACTTC. This chain joins TRBV5-8 and TRBJ2-7, with no clear D. Deletions cut 1 base from V and 5 bases from J, with 10 bases between. The V gene's germline CDR1 is SGHTS and CDR2 YDEGEE. This CDR3 has 13 amino acids.

This clonotype was detected only a few times. CDR3 DNA sequence: TGCGCCAGCAGCCCCCGGACAGGGGGGTCACCCCTCCACTTT. Translating it yields CASSPRTGGSPLHF. The chain employs TRBV5-1 and TRBJ1-6; 10 bases agree with TRBD1. The germline CDR1 and CDR2 sequences are SGHRS and YFSETQ. This CDR3 region has 14 residues. V trimming: 4 bases; J trimming: 10 bases; junction bases outside the gene matches: 5.

The CDR3 nucleotides read TGTGCCAGCAGTGAGTCTGCCCGCCCGGGGCTAAGCTACGAGCAGTACTTC. Translated, it gives CASSESARPGLSYEQYF. The chain is built from TRBV6-1 and TRBJ2-7; D may match TRBD1 or TRBD2 (5 bases each). Trimming left V 3 bases short and J 3 bases short, with 21 bases between. CDR3 length: 17 amino acids. Germline CDR1 reads MNHNS; CDR2 reads SASEGT.

With respect to this clonotype: A read error may produce the germline difference seen at one junction end. The J gene is TRBJ2-3, the V gene TRBV4-1, with D perhaps matching TRBD2 (6 bases). The CDR3 runs 15 residues. CDR1 is MGHRA, CDR2 YSYEKL, per germline. This chain's CDR3 is CASSQDPGLTDTLYF. DNA of the CDR3: TGCGCCAGCAGCCAAGATCCGGGACTTACAGATACGCTGTATTTT.

In this sample, this clonotype turned up many times. The chain joins TRBV20-1 to TRBJ1-6, with a weak D call TRBD1 (5 bases). CDR1 DFQATT and CDR2 SNEGSKA come from the germline V gene (reference sequence). V lost 6 bases, J lost 7 bases, and 13 bases lay in between. CDR3 length: 13 residues. The CDR3 coding sequence is TGCAGTGCCATCAAGGAGGGGAATTCACCCCTCCACTTT. Encoded protein: CSAIKEGNSPLHF.

This clonotype was seen more than once but under ten times. The J gene is TRBJ2-7, the V gene TRBV10-3; TRBD1 matches at 12 bases. CDR3 length equals 14 residues. With 6 bases clipped from V and 5 bases from J, the junction kept 5 bases outside the gene matches. Germline CDR1 is ENHRY and CDR2 is SYGVKD. Written as DNA, the CDR3 is TGTGCCATCAGAGTCGGGACAGGGGGCGACGAGCAGTACTTC. Translated, it gives CAIRVGTGGDEQYF.

Only a few counts were recorded for this clonotype. The rearrangement joins TRBV14 to TRBJ2-7, with 12 nucleotides matching TRBD2. The CDR3 runs 16 residues. With 4 bases clipped from V and 0 bases from J, the junction kept 4 bases outside the gene matches. Germline V gene lookup returns CDR1 SGHDN and CDR2 FVKESK. The CDR3 region is CASSPLTSGGSYEQYF. The CDR3 region has the DNA TGTGCCAGCAGCCCCTTGACTAGCGGGGGCTCCTACGAGCAGTACTTC.

CDR3 sequence: CASSPLRGGRGGHEQYF. DNA for the CDR3: TGTGCCAGCAGCCCCTTACGAGGCGGGAGGGGCGGCCACGAGCAGTACTTC. V usage is TRBV11-2 and J usage is TRBJ2-7; TRBD2 agrees at 9 bases. The V gene end was trimmed by 5 bases and the J gene end by 5 bases; junction bases not matched to a gene: 16. The CDR3 spans 17 residues. Germline V lookup: CDR1 SGHAT, CDR2 FQNNGV.

This clonotype was seen many times. The J gene is TRBJ1-6, the V gene TRBV12-3 or TRBV12-4; D not certain. Trimming removed 5 bases at V and 5 bases at J, with 10 bases between. The CDR3 has 14 residues. The CDR3 protein is CASSPGIDNSPLHF. In nucleotides, the CDR3 is TGTGCCAGCAGTCCTGGGATAGATAATTCACCCCTCCACTTT.

The sample holds one count of this clonotype. V gene TRBV4-2 combines with J gene TRBJ1-2; 7 nucleotides align to TRBD1. This CDR3 is 15 amino acids long. V was pared by 2 bases and J by 5 bases, with 8 bases of the junction left unmatched. Germline V gives CDR1 LGHNA, CDR2 YNFKEQ. The DNA for the CDR3 is TGTGCCAGCAGCCAACCCAGACAGGGCTCTTATGGCTACACCTTC. Its protein product is CASSQPRQGSYGYTF.